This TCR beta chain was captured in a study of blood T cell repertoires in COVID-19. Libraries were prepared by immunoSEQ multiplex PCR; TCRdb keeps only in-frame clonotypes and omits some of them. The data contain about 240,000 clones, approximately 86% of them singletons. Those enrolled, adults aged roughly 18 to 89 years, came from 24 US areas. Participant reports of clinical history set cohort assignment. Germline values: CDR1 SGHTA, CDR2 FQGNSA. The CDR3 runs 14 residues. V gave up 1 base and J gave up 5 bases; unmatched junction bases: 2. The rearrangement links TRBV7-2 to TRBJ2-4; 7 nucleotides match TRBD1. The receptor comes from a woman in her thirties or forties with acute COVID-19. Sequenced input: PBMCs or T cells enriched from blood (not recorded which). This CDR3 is CASSLGGQQNIQYF. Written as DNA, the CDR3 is TGTGCCAGCAGCTTAGGGGGACAGCAAAACATTCAGTACTTC.